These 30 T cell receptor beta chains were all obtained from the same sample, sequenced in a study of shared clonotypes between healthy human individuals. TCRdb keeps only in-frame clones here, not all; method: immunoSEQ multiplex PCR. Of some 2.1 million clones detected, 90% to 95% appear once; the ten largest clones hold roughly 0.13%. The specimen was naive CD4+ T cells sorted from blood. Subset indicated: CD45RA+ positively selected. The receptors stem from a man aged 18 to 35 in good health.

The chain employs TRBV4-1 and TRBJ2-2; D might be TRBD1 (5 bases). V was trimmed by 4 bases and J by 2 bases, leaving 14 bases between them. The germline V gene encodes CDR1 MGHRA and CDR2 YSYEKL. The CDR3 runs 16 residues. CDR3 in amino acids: CASSLSARANTGELFF. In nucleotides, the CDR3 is TGCGCCAGCAGCCTCTCGGCCAGGGCTAACACCGGGGAGCTGTTTTTT.

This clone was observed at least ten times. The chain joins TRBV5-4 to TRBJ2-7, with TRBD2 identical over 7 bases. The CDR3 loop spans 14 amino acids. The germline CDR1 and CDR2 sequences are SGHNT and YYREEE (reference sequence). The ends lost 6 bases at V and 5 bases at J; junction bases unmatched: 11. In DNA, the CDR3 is TGTGCCAGCACCCCGACGGGGGGAAAGGACGAGCAGTACTTC. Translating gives CASTPTGGKDEQYF.

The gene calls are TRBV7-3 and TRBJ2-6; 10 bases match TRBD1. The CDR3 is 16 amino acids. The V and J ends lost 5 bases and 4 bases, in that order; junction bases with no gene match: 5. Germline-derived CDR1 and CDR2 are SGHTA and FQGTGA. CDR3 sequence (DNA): TGTGCCAGCAGCACGGGACAGGGGCTGGGGGCCAACGTCCTGACTTTC. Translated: CASSTGQGLGANVLTF.

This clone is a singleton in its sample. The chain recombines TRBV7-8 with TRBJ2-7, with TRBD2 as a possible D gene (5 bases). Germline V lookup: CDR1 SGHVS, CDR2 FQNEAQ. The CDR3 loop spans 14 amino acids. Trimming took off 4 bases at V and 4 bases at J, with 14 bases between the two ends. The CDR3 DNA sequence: TGTGCCAGCAGCTCAGAGGGTATTGGGTACGAGCAGTACTTC. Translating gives CASSSEGIGYEQYF.

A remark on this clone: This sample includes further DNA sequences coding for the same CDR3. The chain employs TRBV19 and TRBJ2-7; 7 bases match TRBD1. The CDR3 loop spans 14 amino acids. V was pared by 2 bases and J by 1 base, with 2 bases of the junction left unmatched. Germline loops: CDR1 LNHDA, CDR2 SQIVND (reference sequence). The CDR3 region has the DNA TGTGCCAGTAGTATAAGGGACAGTTCCTACGAGCAGTACTTC. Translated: CASSIRDSSYEQYF.

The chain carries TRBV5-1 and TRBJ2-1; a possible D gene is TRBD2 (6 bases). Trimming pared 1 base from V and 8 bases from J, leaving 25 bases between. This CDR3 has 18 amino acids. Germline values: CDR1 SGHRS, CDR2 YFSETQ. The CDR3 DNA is TGCGCCAGCAGCTTGATTTTCAGTCCGTGGGGCGGGGATCATGAGCAGTTCTTC. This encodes CASSLIFSPWGGDHEQFF.

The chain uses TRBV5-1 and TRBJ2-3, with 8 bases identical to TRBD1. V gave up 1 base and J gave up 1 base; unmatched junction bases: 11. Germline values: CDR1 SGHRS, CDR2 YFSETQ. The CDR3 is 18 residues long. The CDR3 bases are TGCGCCAGCAGCTTGATAGGACAGGGTCACGTAGGCACAGATACGCAGTATTTT. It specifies CASSLIGQGHVGTDTQYF.

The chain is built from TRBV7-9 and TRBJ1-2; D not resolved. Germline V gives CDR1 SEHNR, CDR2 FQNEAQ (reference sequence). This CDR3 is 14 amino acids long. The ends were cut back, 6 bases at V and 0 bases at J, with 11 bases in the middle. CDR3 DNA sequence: TGTGCCAGCAGGGTCGACGGATCTAACTATGGCTACACCTTC. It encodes CASRVDGSNYGYTF.

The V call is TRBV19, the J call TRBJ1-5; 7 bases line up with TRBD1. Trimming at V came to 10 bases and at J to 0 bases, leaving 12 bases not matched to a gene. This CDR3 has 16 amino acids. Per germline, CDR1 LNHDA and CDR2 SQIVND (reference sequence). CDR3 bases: TGTGCCACCCGAGAGCAGGGGGATCCTAGCAATCAGCCCCAGCATTTT. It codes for CATREQGDPSNQPQHF.

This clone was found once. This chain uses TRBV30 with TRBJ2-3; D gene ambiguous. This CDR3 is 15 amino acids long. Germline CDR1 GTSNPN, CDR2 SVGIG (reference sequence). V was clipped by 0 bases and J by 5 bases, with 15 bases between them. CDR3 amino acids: CAWSVNLNNRDTQYF. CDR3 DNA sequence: TGTGCCTGGAGTGTAAACCTAAACAACAGAGATACGCAGTATTTT.

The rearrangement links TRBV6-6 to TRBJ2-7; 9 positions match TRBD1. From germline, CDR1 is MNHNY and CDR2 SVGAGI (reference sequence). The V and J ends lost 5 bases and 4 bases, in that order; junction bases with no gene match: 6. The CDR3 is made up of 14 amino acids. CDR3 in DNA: TGTGCCAGCAGTGCCTGGACAGGGGAATACGAGCAGTACTTC. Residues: CASSAWTGEYEQYF.

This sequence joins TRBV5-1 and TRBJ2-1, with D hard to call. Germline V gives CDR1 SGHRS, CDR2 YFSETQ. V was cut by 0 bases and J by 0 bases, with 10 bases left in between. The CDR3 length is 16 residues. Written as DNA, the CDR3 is TGCGCCAGCAGCTTGGAACCGGGTATCTCCTACAATGAGCAGTTCTTC. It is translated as CASSLEPGISYNEQFF.

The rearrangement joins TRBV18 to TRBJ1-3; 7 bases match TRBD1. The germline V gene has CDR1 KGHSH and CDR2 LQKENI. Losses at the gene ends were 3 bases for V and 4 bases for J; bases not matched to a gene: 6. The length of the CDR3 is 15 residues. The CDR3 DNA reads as TGTGCCAGCTCACCGTGGGACAGCAACGGAAACACCATATATTTT. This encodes CASSPWDSNGNTIYF.

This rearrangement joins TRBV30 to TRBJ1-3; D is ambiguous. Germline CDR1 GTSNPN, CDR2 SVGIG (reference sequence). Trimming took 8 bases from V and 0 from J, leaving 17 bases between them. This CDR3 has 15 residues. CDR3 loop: CALTFGSDSGNTIYF. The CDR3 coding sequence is TGTGCCCTGACGTTCGGGTCCGACTCTGGAAACACCATATATTTT.

The CDR3 is CASRTGNQETQYF. The CDR3 nucleotides are TGTGCCAGCAGGACAGGGAATCAAGAGACCCAGTACTTC. This chain connects TRBV18 to TRBJ2-5, with 8 bases that match TRBD1. V shed 8 bases, J shed 2 bases, and the junction held 4 bases outside the gene matches. In germline, CDR1 is KGHSH, CDR2 LQKENI. This CDR3 comprises 13 residues.

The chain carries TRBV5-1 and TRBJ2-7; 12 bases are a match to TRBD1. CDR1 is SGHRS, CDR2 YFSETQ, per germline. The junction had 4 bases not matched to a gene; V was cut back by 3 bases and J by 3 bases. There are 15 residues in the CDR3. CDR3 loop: CASSSGTGGLYEQYF. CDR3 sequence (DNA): TGCGCCAGCAGCTCGGGGACAGGGGGCCTCTACGAGCAGTACTTC.

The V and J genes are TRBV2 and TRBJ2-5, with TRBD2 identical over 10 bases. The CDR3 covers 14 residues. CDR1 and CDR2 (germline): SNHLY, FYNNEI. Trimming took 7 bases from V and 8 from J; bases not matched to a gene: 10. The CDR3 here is CASIPSGSLETQYF. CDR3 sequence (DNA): TGTGCCAGCATCCCTAGCGGGAGTTTGGAAACCCAGTACTTC.

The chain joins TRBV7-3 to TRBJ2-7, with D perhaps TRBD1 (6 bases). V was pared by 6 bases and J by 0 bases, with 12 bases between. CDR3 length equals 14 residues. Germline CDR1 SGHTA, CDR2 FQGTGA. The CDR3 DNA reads TGTGCCAGCAGTCCCGACAGGAGCTCCTACGAGCAGTACTTC. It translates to CASSPDRSSYEQYF.

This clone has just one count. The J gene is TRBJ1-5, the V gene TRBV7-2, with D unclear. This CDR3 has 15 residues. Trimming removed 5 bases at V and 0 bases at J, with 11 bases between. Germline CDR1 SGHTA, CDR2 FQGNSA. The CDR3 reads CASSQKGNSNQPQHF. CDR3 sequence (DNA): TGTGCCAGCAGCCAGAAAGGAAATAGCAATCAGCCCCAGCATTTT.

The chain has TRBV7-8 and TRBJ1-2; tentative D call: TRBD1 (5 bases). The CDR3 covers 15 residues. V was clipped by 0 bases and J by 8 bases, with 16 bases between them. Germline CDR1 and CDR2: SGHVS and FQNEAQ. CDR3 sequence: CASSLATGDSRGYTF. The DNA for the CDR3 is TGTGCCAGCAGCTTAGCCACGGGGGATTCTAGAGGCTACACCTTC.

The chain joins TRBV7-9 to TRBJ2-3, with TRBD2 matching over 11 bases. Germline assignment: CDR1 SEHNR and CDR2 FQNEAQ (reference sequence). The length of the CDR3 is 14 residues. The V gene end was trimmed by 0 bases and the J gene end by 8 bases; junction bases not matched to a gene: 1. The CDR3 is CASSLALAGVTQYF. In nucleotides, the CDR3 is TGTGCCAGCAGCTTAGCACTAGCGGGAGTTACGCAGTATTTT.

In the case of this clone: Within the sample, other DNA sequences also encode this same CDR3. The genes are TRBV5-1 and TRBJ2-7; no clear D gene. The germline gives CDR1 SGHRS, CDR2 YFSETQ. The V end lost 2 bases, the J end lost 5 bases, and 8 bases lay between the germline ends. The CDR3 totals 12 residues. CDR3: CASSLVSDEQYF. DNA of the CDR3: TGCGCCAGCAGCTTAGTAAGCGACGAGCAGTACTTC.

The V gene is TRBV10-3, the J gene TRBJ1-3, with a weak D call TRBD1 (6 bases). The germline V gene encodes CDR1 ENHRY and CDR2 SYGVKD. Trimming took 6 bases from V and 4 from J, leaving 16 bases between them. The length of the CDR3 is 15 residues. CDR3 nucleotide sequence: TGTGCCATCAGGATGAACAGGGAGCCCGGAAACACCATATATTTT. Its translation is CAIRMNREPGNTIYF.

CDR3 residues: CASSFLAGGGKNIQYF. The CDR3 DNA reads as TGTGCCAGCAGCTTCTTAGCGGGAGGGGGCAAAAACATTCAGTACTTC. The chain is built from TRBV7-2 and TRBJ2-4; 11 bases agree with TRBD2. The CDR3 runs 16 residues. Trimming removed 3 bases from V and 3 bases from J; junction bases left unmatched: 4. Germline CDR1 and CDR2: SGHTA and FQGNSA.

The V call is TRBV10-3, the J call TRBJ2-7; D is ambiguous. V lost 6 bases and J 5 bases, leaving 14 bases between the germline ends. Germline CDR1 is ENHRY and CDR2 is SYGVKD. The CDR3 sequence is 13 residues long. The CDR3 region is CAISRGFGDEQYF. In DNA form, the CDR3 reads TGTGCCATCAGCCGTGGGTTTGGCGACGAGCAGTACTTC.

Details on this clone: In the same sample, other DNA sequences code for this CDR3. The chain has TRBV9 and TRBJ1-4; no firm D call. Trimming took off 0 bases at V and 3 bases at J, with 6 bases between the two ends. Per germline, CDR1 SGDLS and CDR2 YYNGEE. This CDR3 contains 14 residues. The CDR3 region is CASSVDGANEKLFF. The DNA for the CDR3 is TGTGCCAGCAGCGTAGATGGGGCTAATGAAAAACTGTTTTTT.

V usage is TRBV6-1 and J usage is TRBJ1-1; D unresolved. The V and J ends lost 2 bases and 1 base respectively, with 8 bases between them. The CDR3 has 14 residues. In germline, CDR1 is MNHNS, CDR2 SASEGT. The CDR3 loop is CASSEFGQNTEAFF. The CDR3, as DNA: TGTGCCAGCAGTGAATTTGGGCAGAACACTGAAGCTTTCTTT.

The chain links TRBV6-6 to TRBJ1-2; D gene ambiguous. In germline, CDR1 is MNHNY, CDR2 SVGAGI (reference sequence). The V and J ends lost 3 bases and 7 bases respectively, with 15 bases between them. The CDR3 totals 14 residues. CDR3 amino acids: CASSYIDRTGGYTF. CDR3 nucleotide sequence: TGTGCCAGCAGTTATATCGACCGGACCGGTGGCTACACCTTC.

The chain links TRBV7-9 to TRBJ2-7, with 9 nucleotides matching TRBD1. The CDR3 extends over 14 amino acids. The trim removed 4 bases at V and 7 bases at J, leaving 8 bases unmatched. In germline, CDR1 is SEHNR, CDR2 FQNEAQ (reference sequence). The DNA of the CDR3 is TGTGCCAGCAGCTCAGCGGACAGGGGTTATGAGCAGTACTTC. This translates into CASSSADRGYEQYF.

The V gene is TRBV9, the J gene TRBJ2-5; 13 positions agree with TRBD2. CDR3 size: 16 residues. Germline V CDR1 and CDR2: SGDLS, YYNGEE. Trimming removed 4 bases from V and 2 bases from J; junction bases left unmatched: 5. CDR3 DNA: TGTGCCAGCAGCCCGGGACTAGCGGGAACACAAGAGACCCAGTACTTC. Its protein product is CASSPGLAGTQETQYF.